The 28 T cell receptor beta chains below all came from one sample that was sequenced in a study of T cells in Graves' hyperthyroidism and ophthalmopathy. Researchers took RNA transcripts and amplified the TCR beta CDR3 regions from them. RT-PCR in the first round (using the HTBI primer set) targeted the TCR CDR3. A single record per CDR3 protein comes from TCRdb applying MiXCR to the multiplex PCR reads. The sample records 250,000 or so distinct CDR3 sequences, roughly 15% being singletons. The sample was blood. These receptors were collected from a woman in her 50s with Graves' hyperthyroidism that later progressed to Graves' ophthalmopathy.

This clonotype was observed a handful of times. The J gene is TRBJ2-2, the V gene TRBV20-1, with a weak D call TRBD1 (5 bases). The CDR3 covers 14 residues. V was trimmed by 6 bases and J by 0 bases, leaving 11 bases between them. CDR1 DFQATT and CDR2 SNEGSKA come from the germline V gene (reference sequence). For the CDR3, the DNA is TGCAGTGCAAGCGCAGGGACGAACACCGGGGAGCTGTTTTTT. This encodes CSASAGTNTGELFF.

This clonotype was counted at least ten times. The CDR3 sequence is CASSYSRSYNEQFF. The CDR3 DNA reads as TGTGCCAGCAGTTACTCTCGCTCCTACAATGAGCAGTTCTTC. This rearrangement joins TRBV6-2 or TRBV6-3 to TRBJ2-1; D not certain. CDR1 is MNHEY and CDR2 is SVGEGT in the germline V gene. Trimming left V 0 bases short and J 0 bases short, with 3 bases between. This CDR3 has 14 residues.

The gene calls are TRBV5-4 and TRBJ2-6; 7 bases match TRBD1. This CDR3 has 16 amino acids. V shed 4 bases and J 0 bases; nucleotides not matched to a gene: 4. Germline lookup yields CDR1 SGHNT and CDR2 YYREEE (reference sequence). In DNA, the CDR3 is TGTGCCAGCAGCCAAGCAGGGGGCTCTGGGGCCAACGTCCTGACTTTC. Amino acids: CASSQAGGSGANVLTF.

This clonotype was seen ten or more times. In DNA form, the CDR3 reads TGTGCCAGCAGTAAGGAGGGGGCGGCATATGGCTACACCTTC. Amino acid sequence: CASSKEGAAYGYTF. The V call is TRBV12-3 or TRBV12-4, the J call TRBJ1-2, with 7 bases fitting TRBD1. Germline trimming cut 5 bases from V and 5 bases from J; bases unmatched to any gene: 8. The CDR3 runs to 14 residues.

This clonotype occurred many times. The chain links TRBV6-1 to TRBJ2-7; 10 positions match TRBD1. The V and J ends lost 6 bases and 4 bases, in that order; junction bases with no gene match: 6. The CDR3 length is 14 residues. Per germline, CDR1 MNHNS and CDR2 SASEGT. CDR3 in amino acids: CASSPDRGLYEQYF. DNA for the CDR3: TGTGCCAGCAGCCCGGACAGGGGGTTGTACGAGCAGTACTTC.

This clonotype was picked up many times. CDR3 sequence reads: CASKATGLGYTF. The CDR3 DNA reads as TGTGCCAGCAAGGCCACAGGCTTGGGCTACACCTTC. The V gene is TRBV2, the J gene TRBJ1-2; D is perhaps TRBD1 (5 bases). The germline V and J ends were trimmed by 7 bases and 8 bases, with 14 bases remaining between them. Per the germline V gene, CDR1 is SNHLY and CDR2 is FYNNEI. This CDR3 region has 12 residues.

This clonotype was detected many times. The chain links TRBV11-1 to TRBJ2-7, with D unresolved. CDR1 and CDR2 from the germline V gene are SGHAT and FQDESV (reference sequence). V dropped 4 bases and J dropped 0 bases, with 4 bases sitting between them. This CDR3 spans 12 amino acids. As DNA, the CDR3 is TGTGCCAGCAGCTCCTACTCCTACGAGCAGTACTTC. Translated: CASSSYSYEQYF.

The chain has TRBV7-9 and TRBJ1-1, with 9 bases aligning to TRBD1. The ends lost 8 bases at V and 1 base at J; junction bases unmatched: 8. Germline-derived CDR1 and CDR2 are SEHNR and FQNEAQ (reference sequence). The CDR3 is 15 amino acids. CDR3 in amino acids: CASGRGQGWNTEAFF. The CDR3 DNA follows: TGTGCCAGCGGCCGGGGACAGGGCTGGAACACTGAAGCTTTCTTT.

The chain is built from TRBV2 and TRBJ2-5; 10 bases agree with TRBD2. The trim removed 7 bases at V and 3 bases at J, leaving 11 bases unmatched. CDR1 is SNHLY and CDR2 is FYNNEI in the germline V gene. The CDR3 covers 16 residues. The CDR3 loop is CASNDPIGLAEETQYF. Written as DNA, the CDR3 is TGTGCCAGCAATGATCCCATAGGACTAGCGGAAGAGACCCAGTACTTC.

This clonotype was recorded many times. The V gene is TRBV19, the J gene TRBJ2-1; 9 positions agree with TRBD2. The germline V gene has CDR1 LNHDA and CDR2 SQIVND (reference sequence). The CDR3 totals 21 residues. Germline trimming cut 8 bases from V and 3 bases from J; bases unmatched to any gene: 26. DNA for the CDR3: TGTGCCAGTGGCGCCGGCCGGATGGCTAGCGGGAAGGGTAACTACTACAATGAGCAGTTCTTC. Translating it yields CASGAGRMASGKGNYYNEQFF.

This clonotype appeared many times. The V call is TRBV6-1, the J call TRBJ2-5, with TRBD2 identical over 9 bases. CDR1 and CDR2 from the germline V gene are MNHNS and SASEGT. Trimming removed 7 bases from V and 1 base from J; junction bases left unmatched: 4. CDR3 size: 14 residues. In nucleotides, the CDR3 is TGTGCCAGCATCCTAGCGGGGTCCCAAGAGACCCAGTACTTC. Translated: CASILAGSQETQYF.

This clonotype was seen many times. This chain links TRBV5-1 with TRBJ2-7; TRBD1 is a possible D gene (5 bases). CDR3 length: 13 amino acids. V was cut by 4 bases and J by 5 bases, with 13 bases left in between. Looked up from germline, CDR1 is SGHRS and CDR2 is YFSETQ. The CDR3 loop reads CASSRQLGDEQYF. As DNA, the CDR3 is TGCGCCAGCAGCCGACAGCTTGGGGACGAGCAGTACTTC.

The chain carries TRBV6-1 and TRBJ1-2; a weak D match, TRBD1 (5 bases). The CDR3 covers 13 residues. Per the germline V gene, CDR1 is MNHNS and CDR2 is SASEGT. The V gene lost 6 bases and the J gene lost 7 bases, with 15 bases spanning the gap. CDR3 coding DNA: TGTGCCAGCAGGCTGGACGGGGGAGGTGGCTACACCTTC. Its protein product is CASRLDGGGGYTF.

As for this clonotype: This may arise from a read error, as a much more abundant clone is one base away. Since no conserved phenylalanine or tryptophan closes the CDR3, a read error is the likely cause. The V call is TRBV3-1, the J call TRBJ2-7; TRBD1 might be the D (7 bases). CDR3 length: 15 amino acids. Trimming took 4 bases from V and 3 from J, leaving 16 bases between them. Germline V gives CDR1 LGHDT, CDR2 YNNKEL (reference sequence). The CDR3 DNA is TGTGCCAGCAGCCGTCCAGGGCAGGGGGGCTACGAGCAGTACTCC. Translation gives CASSRPGQGGYEQYS.

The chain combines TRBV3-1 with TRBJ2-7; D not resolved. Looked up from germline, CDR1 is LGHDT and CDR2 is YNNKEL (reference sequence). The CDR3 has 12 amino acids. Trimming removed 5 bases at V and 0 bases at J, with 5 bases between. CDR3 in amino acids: CASSFSSYEQYF. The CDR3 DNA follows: TGTGCCAGCAGCTTTAGCTCCTACGAGCAGTACTTC.

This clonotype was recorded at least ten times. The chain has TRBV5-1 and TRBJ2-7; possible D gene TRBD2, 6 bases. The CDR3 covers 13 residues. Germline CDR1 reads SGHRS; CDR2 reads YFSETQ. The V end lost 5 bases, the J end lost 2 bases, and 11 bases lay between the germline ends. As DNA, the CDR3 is TGCGCCAGCAGGGAGTCGGGGGCCTACGAGCAGTACTTC. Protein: CASRESGAYEQYF.

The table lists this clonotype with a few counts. The CDR3 sequence: CASSQDRGHNYGYTF. In nucleotides, the CDR3 is TGCGCCAGCAGCCAAGATAGGGGGCACAACTATGGCTACACCTTC. The chain is built from TRBV4-1 and TRBJ1-2; 7 bases agree with TRBD1. J lost 2 bases, V lost 0 bases, and 3 bases had no gene match. Germline CDR1 and CDR2: MGHRA and YSYEKL. CDR3 length equals 15 residues.

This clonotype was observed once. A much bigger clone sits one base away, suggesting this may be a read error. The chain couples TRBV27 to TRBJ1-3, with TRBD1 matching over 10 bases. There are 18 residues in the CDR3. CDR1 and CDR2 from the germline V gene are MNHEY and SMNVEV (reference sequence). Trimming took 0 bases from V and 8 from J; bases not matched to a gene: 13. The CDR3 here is CASSLSPPDRGRGDTIYF. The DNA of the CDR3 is TGTGCCAGCAGTTTATCCCCCCCGGACAGGGGGAGAGGAGACACCATATATTTT.

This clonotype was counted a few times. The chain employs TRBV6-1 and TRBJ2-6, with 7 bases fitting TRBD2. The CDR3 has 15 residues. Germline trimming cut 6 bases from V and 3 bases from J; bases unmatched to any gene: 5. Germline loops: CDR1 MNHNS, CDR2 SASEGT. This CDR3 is CASSRRGDGANVLTF. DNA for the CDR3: TGTGCCAGCAGCCGCCGGGGGGATGGGGCCAACGTCCTGACTTTC.

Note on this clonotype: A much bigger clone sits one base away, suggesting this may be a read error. DNA of the CDR3: TGCGCCAGCAGAGTGGGAGTGGGCACAGATACGCAGTATTTT. Protein sequence: CASRVGVGTDTQYF. The V gene is TRBV5-1, the J gene TRBJ2-3, with D possibly matching TRBD2 (5 bases). Trimming removed 5 bases at V and 1 base at J, with 11 bases between. Germline V gene sequence: CDR1 SGHRS, CDR2 YFSETQ. CDR3 length equals 14 residues.

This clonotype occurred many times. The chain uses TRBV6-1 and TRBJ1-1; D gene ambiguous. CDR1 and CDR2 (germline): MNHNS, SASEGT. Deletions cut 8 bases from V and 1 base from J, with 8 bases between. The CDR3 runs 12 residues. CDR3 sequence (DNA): TGTGCCAGCGAGGGAAGGAACACTGAAGCTTTCTTT. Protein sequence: CASEGRNTEAFF.

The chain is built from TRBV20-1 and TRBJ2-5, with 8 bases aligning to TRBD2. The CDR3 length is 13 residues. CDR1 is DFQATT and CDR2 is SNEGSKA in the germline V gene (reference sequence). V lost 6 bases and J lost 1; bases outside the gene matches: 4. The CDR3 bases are TGCAGTGCCAGCCGGGAGGGCCAAGAGACCCAGTACTTC. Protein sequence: CSASREGQETQYF.

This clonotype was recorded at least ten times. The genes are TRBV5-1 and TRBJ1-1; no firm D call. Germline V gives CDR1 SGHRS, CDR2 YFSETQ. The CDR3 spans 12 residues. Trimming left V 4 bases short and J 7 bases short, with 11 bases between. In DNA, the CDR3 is TGCGCCAGCAGCATCAATGTGGGTGAAGCTTTCTTT. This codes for CASSINVGEAFF.

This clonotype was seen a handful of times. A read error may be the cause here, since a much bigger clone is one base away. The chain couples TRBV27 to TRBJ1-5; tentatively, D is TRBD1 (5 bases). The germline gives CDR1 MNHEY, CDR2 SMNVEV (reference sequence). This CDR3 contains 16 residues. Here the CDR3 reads CAGSLSPTDSNQPQHF. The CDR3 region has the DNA TGTGCCGGCAGTTTATCCCCGACAGACAGCAATCAGCCCCAGCATTTT.

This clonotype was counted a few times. In DNA, the CDR3 is TGCAGTGCTAGAGCGTTTAACCAGCCCCAGCATTTT. This translates into CSARAFNQPQHF. The genes are TRBV20-1 and TRBJ1-5, with unresolved D. The CDR3 is made up of 12 amino acids. Germline V gene data show CDR1 as DFQATT and CDR2 as SNEGSKA (reference sequence). V lost 1 base, J lost 7 bases, and 8 bases lay in between.

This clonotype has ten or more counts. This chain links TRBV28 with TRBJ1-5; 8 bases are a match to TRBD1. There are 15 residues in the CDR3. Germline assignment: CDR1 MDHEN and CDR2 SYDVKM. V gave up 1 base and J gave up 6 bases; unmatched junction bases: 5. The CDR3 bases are TGTGCCAGCAGTTTATATACAGGGGGGGTTCAGCCCCAGCATTTT. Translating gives CASSLYTGGVQPQHF. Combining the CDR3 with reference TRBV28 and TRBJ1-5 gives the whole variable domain DVKVTQSSRYLVKRTGEKVFLECVQDMDHENMFWYRQDPGLGLRLIYFSYDVKMKEKGDIPEGYSVSREKKERFSLILESASTNQTSMYLCASSLYTGGVQPQHFGDGTRLSIL.

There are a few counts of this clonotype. The CDR3 DNA is TGTGCCGGGTCGGGGGCGGCCTCCTCCTACGAGCAGTACTTC. Protein product: CAGSGAASSYEQYF. The genes are TRBV10-3 and TRBJ2-7; the D gene could be TRBD1 or TRBD2 (6 bases each). This CDR3 comprises 14 residues. CDR1 and CDR2 (germline): ENHRY, SYGVKD. Trimming left V 11 bases short and J 0 bases short, with 17 bases between.

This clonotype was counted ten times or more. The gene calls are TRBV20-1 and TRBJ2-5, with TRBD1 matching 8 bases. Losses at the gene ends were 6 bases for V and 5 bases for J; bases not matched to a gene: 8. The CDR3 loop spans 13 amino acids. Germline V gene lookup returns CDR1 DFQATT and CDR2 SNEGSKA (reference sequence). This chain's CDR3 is CSAPTGVRETQYF. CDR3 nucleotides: TGCAGTGCCCCGACAGGGGTCCGGGAGACCCAGTACTTC.